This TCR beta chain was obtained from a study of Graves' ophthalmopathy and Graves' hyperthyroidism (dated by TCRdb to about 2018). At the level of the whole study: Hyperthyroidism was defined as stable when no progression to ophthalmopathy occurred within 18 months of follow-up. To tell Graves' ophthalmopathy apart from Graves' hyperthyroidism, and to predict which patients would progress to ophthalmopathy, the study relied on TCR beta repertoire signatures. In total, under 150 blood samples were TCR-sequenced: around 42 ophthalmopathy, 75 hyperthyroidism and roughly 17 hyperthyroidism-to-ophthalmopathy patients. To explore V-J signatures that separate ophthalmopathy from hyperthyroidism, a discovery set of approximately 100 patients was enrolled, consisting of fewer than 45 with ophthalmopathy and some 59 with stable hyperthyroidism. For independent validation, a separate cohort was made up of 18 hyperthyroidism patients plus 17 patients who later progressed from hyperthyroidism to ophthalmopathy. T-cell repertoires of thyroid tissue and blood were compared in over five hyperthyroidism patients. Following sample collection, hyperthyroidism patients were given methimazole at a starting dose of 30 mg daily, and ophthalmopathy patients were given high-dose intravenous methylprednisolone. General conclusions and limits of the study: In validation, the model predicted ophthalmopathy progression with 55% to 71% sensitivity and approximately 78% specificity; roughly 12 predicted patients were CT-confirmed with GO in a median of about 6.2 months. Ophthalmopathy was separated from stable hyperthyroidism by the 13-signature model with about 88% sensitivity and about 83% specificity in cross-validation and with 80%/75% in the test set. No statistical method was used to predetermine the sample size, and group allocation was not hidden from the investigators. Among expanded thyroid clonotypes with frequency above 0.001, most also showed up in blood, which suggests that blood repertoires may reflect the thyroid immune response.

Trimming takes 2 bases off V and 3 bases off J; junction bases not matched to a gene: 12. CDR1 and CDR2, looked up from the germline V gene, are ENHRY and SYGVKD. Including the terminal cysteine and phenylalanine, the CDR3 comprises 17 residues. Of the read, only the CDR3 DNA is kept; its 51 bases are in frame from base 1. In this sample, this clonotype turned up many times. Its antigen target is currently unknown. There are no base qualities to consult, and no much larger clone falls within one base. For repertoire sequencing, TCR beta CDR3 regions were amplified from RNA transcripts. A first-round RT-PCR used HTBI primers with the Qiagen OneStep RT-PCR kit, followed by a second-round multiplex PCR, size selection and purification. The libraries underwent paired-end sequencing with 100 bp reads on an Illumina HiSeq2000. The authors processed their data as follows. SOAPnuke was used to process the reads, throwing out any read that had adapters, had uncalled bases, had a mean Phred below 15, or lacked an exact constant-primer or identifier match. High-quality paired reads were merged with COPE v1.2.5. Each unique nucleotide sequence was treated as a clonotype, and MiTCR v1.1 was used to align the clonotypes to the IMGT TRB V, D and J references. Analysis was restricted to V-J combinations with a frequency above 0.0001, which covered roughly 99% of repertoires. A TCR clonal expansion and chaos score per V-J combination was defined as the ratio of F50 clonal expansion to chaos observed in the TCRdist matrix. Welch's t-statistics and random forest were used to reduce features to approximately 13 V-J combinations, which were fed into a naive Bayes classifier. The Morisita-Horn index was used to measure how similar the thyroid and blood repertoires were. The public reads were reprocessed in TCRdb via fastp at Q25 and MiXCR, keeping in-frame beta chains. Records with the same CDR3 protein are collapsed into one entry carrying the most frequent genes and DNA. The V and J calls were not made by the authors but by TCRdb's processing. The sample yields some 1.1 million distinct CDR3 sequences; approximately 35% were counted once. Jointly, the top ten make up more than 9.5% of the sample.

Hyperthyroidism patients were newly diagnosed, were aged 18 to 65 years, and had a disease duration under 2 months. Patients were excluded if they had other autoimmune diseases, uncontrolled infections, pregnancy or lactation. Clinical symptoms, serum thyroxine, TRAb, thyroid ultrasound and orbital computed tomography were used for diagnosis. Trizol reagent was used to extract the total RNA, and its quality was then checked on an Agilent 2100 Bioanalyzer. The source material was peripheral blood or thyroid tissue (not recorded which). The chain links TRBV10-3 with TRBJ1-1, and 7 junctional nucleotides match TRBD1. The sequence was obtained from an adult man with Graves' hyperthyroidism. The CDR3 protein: CAISETVPRDRHTEAFF. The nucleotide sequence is TGTGCCATCAGTGAGACCGTACCCCGGGACAGACACACTGAAGCTTTCTTT.